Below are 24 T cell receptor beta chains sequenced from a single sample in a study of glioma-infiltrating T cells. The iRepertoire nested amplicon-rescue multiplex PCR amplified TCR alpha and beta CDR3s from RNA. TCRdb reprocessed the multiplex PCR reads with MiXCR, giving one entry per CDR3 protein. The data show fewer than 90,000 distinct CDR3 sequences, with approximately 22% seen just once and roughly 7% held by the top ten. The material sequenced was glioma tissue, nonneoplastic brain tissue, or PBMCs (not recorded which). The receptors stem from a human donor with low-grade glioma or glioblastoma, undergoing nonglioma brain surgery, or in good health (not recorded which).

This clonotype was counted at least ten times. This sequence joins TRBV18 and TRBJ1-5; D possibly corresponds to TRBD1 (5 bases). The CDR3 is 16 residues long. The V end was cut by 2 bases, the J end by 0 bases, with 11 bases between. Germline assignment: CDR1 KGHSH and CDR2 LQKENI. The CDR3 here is CASSPFRGYSNQPQHF. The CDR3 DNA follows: TGTGCCAGCTCACCATTCCGGGGGTATAGCAATCAGCCCCAGCATTTT.

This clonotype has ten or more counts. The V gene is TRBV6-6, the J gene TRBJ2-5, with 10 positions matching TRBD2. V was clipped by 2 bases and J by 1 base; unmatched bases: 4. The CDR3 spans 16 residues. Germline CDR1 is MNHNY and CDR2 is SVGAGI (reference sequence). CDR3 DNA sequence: TGTGCCAGCAGTTACGGGGCTAGCGGGGGCCAAGAGACCCAGTACTTC. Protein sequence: CASSYGASGGQETQYF.

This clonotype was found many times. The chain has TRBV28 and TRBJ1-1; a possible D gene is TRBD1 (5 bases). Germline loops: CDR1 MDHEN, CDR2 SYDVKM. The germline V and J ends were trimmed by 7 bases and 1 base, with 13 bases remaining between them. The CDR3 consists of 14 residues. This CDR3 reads CASNPGHENTEAFF. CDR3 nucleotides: TGTGCCAGCAATCCGGGGCACGAGAACACTGAAGCTTTCTTT.

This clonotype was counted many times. The CDR3 loop reads CATSDSRTGDQPQHF. The CDR3 DNA is TGTGCCACCAGTGATTCTCGGACAGGGGACCAGCCCCAGCATTTT. The chain is built from TRBV24-1 and TRBJ1-5; 9 bases agree with TRBD1. In germline, CDR1 is KGHDR, CDR2 SFDVKD. There are 15 residues in the CDR3. Trimming removed 2 bases from V and 7 bases from J; junction bases left unmatched: 5.

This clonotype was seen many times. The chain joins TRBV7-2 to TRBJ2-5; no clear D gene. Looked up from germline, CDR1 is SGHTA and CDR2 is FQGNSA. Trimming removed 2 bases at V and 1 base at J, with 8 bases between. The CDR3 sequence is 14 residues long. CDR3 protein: CASSLYGFQETQYF. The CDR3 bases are TGTGCCAGCAGCTTATACGGTTTCCAAGAGACCCAGTACTTC. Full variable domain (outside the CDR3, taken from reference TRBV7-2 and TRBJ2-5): GAGVSQSPSNKVTEKGKDVELRCDPISGHTALYWYRQSLGQGLEFLIYFQGNSAPDKSGLPSDRFSAERTGGSVSTLTIQRTQQEDSAVYLCASSLYGFQETQYFGPGTRLLVL.

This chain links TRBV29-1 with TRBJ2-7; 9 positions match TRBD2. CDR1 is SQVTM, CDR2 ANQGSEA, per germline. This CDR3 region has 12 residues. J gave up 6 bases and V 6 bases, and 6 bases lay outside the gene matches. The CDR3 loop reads CSVGGTSTEQYF. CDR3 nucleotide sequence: TGCAGCGTGGGCGGGACTAGCACCGAGCAGTACTTC.

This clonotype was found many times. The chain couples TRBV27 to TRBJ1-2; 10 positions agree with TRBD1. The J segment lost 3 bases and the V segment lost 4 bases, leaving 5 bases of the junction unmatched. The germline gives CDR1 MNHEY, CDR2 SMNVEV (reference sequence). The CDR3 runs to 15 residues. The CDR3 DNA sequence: TGTGCCAGCAGTTCGACAGGGGGCAGAGACTATGGCTACACCTTC. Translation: CASSSTGGRDYGYTF.

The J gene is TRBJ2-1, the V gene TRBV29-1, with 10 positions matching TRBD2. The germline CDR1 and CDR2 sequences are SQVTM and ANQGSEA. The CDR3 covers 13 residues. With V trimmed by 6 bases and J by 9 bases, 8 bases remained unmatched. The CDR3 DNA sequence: TGCAGCGTGCCTACCGGGACTAGCGTTGAGCAGTTCTTC. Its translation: CSVPTGTSVEQFF.

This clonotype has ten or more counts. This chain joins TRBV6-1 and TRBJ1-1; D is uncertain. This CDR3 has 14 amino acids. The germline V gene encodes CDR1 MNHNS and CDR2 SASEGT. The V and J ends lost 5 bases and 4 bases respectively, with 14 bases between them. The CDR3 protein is CASSPPEPGTEAFF. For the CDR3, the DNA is TGTGCCAGCAGTCCCCCGGAGCCGGGCACTGAAGCTTTCTTT.

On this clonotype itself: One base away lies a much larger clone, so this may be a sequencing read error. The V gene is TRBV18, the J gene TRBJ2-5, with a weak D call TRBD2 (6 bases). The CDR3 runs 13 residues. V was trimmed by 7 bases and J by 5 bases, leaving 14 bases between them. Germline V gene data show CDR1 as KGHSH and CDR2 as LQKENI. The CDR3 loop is CASFGGVGETQYF. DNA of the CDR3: TGTGCCAGCTTCGGGGGAGTAGGTGAGACCCAGTACTTC.

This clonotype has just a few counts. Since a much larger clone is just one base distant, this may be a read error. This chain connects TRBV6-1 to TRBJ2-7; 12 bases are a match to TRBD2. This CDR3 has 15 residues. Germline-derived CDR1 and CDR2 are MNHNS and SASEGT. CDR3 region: CASSSQTSGGAEQCF. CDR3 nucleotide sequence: TGTGCCAGCAGTTCCCAGACTAGCGGGGGCGCTGAGCAGTGCTTC.

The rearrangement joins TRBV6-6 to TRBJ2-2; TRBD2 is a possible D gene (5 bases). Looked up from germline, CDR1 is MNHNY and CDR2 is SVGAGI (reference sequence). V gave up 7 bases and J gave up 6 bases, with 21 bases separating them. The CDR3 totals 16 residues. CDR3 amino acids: CASTTKVRGSAGELFF. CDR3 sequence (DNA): TGTGCCAGCACCACTAAGGTGCGAGGGTCCGCCGGGGAGCTGTTTTTT.

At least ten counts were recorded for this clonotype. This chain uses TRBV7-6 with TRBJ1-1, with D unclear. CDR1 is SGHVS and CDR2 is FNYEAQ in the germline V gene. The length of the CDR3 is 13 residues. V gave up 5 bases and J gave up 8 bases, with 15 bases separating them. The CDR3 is CASSPNPPTEAFF. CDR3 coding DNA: TGTGCCAGCAGCCCAAATCCCCCGACAGAAGCTTTCTTT.

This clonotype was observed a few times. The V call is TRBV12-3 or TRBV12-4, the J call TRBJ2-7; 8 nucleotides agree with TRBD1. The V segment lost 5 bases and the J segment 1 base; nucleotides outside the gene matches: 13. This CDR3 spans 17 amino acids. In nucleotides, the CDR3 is TGTGCCAGCAGTCTTGGACAGGGTAACCCCTTTTCCTACGAGCAGTACTTC. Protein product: CASSLGQGNPFSYEQYF.

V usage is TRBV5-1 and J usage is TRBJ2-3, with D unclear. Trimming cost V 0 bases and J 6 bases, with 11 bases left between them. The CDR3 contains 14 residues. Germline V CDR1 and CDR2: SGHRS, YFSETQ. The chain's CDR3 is CASSLDASADTQYF. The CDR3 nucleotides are TGCGCCAGCAGCTTGGATGCCTCCGCGGATACGCAGTATTTT.

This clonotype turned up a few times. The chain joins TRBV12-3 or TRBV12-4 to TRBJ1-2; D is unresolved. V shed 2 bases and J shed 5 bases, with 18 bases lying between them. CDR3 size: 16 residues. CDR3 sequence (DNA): TGTGCCAGCAGTTTATCGGCAGCCCACGATCTTTATGGCTACACCTTC. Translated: CASSLSAAHDLYGYTF.

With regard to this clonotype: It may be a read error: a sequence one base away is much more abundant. The DNA of the CDR3 is TGTGCCAGCAGCTTACTGGACTCGAACGCTGAAGCTTTCTTT. It codes for CASSLLDSNAEAFF. The chain recombines TRBV11-1 with TRBJ1-1, with D uncertain. Germline CDR1 and CDR2: SGHAT and FQDESV (reference sequence). The CDR3 runs 14 residues.

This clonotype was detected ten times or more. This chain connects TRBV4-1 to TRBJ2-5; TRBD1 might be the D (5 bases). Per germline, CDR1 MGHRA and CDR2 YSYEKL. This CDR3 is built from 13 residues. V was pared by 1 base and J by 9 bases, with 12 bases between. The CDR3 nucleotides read TGCGCCAGCAGCCAAGGAAGGGGTTTGGCCCAGTACTTC. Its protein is CASSQGRGLAQYF.

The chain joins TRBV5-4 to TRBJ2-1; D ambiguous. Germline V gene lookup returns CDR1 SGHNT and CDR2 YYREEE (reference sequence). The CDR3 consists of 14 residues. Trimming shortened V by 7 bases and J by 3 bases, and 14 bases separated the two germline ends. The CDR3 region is CASGHRQNYNEQFF. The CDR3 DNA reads TGTGCCAGCGGCCACCGTCAAAACTACAATGAGCAGTTCTTC.

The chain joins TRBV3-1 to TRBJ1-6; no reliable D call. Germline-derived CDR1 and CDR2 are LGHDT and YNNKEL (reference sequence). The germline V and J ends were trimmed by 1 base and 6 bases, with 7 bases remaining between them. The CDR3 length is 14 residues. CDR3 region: CASSQAAVNSPLHF. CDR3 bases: TGTGCCAGCAGCCAAGCCGCAGTTAATTCACCCCTCCACTTT.

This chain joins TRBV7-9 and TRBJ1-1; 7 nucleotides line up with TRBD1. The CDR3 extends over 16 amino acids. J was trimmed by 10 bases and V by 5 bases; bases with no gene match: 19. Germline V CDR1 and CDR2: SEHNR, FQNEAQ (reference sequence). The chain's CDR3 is CASSTDRAHLSVGAFF. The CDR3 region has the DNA TGTGCCAGCAGCACCGACAGGGCTCACTTGAGCGTTGGAGCTTTCTTT.

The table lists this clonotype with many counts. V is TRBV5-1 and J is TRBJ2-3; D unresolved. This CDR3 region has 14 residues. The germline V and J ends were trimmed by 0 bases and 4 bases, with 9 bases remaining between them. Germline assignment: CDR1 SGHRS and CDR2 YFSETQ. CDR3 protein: CASSLEAVADTQYF. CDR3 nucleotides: TGCGCCAGCAGCTTGGAAGCCGTTGCAGATACGCAGTATTTT. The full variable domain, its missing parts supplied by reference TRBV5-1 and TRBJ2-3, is KAGVTQTPRYLIKTRGQQVTLSCSPISGHRSVSWYQQTPGQGLQFLFEYFSETQRNKGNFPGRFSGRQFSNSRSEMNVSTLELGDSALYLCASSLEAVADTQYFGPGTRLTVL.

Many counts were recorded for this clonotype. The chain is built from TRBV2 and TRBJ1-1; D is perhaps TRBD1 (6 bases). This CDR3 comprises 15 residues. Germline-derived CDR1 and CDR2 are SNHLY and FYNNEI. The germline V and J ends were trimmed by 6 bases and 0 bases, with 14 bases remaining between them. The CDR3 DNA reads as TGTGCCAGCAGGCGTTTAAGGGACATGAACACTGAAGCTTTCTTT. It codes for CASRRLRDMNTEAFF.

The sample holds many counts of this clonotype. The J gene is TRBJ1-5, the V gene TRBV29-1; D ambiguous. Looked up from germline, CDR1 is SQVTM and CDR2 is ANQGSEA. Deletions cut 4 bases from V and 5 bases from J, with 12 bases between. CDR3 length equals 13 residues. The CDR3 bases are TGCAGCGTTGGAAAGGGTCTCGATCAGCCCCAGCATTTT. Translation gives CSVGKGLDQPQHF.